These T cell receptor beta chains were read from a single sample in a study of T cells in Graves' hyperthyroidism and ophthalmopathy. MiXCR, run by TCRdb on the multiplex PCR reads, gives a single entry per CDR3 protein. The sample includes a few hundred thousand distinct CDR3 sequences, around 17% of them seen just once. Input material: blood. All receptors derive from a man in his forties with Graves' hyperthyroidism. CDR3s include the opening cysteine and the closing phenylalanine or tryptophan. The order of the fields is CDR3 length, clone size, V gene, D gene, J gene, CDR3 protein, CDR3 DNA. The D gene is left open where the match is weak. Size tells how often a clone was seen (once, few, many) or the class of an expanded clone, and some rows leave it out.

16	many	TRBV20-1	-	TRBJ1-5	CSAQDRRKYSNQPQHF	TGCAGTGCCCAGGACCGACGGAAATATAGCAATCAGCCCCAGCATTTT
14	many	TRBV7-9	-	TRBJ2-7	CASTLGVSSYEQYF	TGTGCCAGCACTCTCGGGGTCAGCTCCTACGAGCAGTACTTC
13	many	TRBV7-9	-	TRBJ1-5	CASSLHSNQPQHF	TGTGCCAGCAGCTTACATAGCAATCAGCCCCAGCATTTT
19	few	TRBV27	TRBD2	TRBJ2-7	CASSSDTSGLAGISYEQYF	TGTGCCAGCAGTTCCGACACCTCAGGACTAGCGGGGATCTCCTACGAGCAGTACTTC
14	few	TRBV11-3	-	TRBJ2-7	CASSLSPDYHEQYF	TGTGCCAGCAGCTTAAGCCCCGACTACCACGAGCAGTACTTC
15	many	TRBV24-1	-	TRBJ2-5	CATSDRGAPQETQYF	TGTGCCACCAGTGATCGCGGGGCACCCCAAGAGACCCAGTACTTC
13	-	TRBV6-4	-	TRBJ1-1	CASSEGMRTEAFF	TGTGCCAGCAGTGAGGGTATGCGCACTGAAGCTTTCTTT
15	many	TRBV12-3/TRBV12-4	TRBD1	TRBJ2-3	CASRERQGGGDTQYF	TGTGCCAGCCGAGAACGACAGGGGGGTGGAGATACGCAGTATTTT
16	-	TRBV7-2	TRBD2	TRBJ2-3	CASSQDRAGGQDTQYF	TGTGCCAGCAGCCAAGATAGAGCGGGGGGGCAAGATACGCAGTATTTT
18	few	TRBV4-1	-	TRBJ1-6	CASSQDPKGEPYNSPLHF	TGCGCCAGCAGCCAAGATCCCAAGGGGGAACCCTATAATTCACCCCTCCACTTT
14	few	TRBV28	TRBD1	TRBJ1-5	CASSLNRGNQLQHF	TGTGCCAGCAGTTTAAACAGGGGAAATCAGCTCCAGCATTTT
14	few	TRBV9	-	TRBJ2-5	CASSPLERLETQYF	TGTGCCAGCAGCCCCCTGGAACGGCTAGAGACCCAGTACTTC
17	few	TRBV9	TRBD2	TRBJ2-1	CASSVFRGGPKSNEQFF	TGTGCCAGCAGCGTATTTCGGGGGGGACCAAAAAGCAATGAGCAGTTCTTC
15	-	TRBV10-2	TRBD1	TRBJ2-7	CASSSSRDRHYEQYF	TGCGCCAGCAGTTCCTCACGGGACAGGCACTACGAGCAGTACTTC
15	many	TRBV5-1	TRBD1	TRBJ2-3	CASSTGQARTDTQYF	TGCGCCAGCAGCACAGGACAGGCTCGCACAGATACGCAGTATTTT
12	few	TRBV20-1	-	TRBJ2-2	CSAREDTGELFF	TGCAGTGCTAGAGAAGACACCGGGGAGCTGTTTTTT
12	few	TRBV18	-	TRBJ2-1	CASSPIRNEQFF	TGTGCCAGCTCACCAATTCGGAATGAGCAGTTCTTC
14	many	TRBV27	TRBD1	TRBJ2-7	CASTPGQGHYEQYF	TGTGCCAGCACACCGGGACAGGGCCACTACGAGCAGTACTTC
16	many	TRBV11-3	-	TRBJ2-1	CASSLEAERDNNEQFF	TGTGCCAGCAGCTTAGAGGCGGAGCGAGACAACAATGAGCAGTTCTTC
15	many	TRBV18	TRBD1	TRBJ2-1	CASSGTGGYYNEQFF	TGTGCCAGCTCAGGTACAGGGGGATACTACAATGAGCAGTTCTTC
12	few	TRBV20-1	-	TRBJ1-1	CSARGPLSVPFF	TGCAGTGCCCGGGGACCGCTTTCGGTGCCTTTCTTT
14	many	TRBV6-1	-	TRBJ1-1	CASSRGAMNTEAFF	TGTGCCAGCAGTCGCGGGGCCATGAACACTGAAGCTTTCTTT
14	many	TRBV28	-	TRBJ1-5	CASSSWASNQPQHF	TGTGCCAGCAGTTCTTGGGCGAGCAATCAGCCCCAGCATTTT
12	-	TRBV28	-	TRBJ1-1	CEVGATGTEAFF	TGTGAGGTCGGCGCGACGGGCACTGAAGCTTTCTTT
15	many	TRBV5-1	-	TRBJ2-1	CASSLDGGTYNEQFF	TGCGCCAGCAGCTTGGATGGGGGGACCTACAATGAGCAGTTCTTC
15	many	TRBV28	-	TRBJ2-3	CASNSPQGRTDTQYF	TGTGCCAGCAACTCGCCACAGGGACGCACAGATACGCAGTATTTT
13	few	TRBV19	-	TRBJ1-1	CASSRTPNTEAFF	TGTGCCAGTAGTCGGACACCTAACACTGAAGCTTTCTTT
15	many	TRBV7-2	TRBD2	TRBJ2-3	CASSFLGGGTDTQYF	TGTGCCAGCAGCTTCCTCGGCGGGGGGACAGATACGCAGTATTTT
12	many	TRBV7-9	-	TRBJ1-1	CASSLAGPEAFF	TGTGCCAGCAGCTTAGCAGGACCTGAAGCTTTCTTT
14	few	TRBV6-1	-	TRBJ1-3	CASSPGGDRNTIYF	TGTGCCAGCAGCCCCGGTGGGGATCGAAACACCATATATTTT
14	-	TRBV5-6	TRBD1	TRBJ1-5	CASSFRDRYQPQHF	TGTGCCAGCAGCTTCCGGGACAGATATCAGCCCCAGCATTTT
19	few	TRBV7-2	-	TRBJ1-4	CASSPSPMEAPPGSEKLFF	TGTGCCAGCAGCCCCTCGCCTATGGAGGCGCCCCCGGGGAGTGAAAAACTGTTTTTT
19	-	TRBV6-2/TRBV6-3	-	TRBJ1-5	CASSYVWGQEPYSNQPQHF	TGTGCCAGCAGTTACGTGTGGGGCCAAGAACCTTATAGCAATCAGCCCCAGCATTTT
15	few	TRBV10-3	TRBD2	TRBJ2-1	CAISEVVAGANEQFF	TGTGCCATCAGTGAGGTGGTAGCGGGGGCTAATGAGCAGTTCTTC
17	many	TRBV27	TRBD1	TRBJ1-2	CASSLSGAGQGLYGYTF	TGTGCCAGCAGTTTATCGGGAGCGGGACAGGGGTTGTATGGCTACACCTTC
14	many	TRBV7-2	-	TRBJ2-3	CASSNPGTLHTQYF	TGTGCCAGCAGCAACCCGGGGACTCTGCATACGCAGTATTTT
16	many	TRBV9	TRBD1	TRBJ1-6	CASSGDRGRIGSPLHF	TGTGCCAGCAGCGGGGACAGGGGGCGAATTGGTTCACCCCTCCACTTT
15	few	TRBV5-1	-	TRBJ2-2	CASSSQGTNTGELFF	TGCGCCAGCAGCTCACAGGGGACTAACACCGGGGAGCTGTTTTTT
17	many	TRBV7-2	TRBD1	TRBJ1-3	CASSLNARQGKENTIYF	TGTGCCAGCAGCTTAAACGCGCGACAGGGAAAGGAAAACACCATATATTTT
15	few	TRBV7-2	TRBD1	TRBJ1-5	CASSLVGQHGGPQHF	TGTGCCAGCAGCTTAGTGGGACAGCACGGGGGGCCCCAGCATTTT
15	many	TRBV15	-	TRBJ1-5	CATSRYGQPNQPQHF	TGTGCCACCAGCAGATACGGACAGCCTAATCAGCCCCAGCATTTT
17	few	TRBV6-1	TRBD2	TRBJ2-5	CASRKTIGLAGKETQYF	TGTGCCAGCAGAAAAACCATTGGACTAGCGGGGAAGGAGACCCAGTACTTC
14	many	TRBV28	TRBD1	TRBJ2-3	CASSLQGVSDTQYF	TGTGCCAGCAGTCTACAGGGGGTATCGGATACGCAGTATTTT
16	many	TRBV7-8	-	TRBJ2-5	CASSLQRARPQETQYF	TGTGCCAGCAGCCTCCAGCGGGCCCGACCCCAAGAGACCCAGTACTTC
15	-	TRBV2	TRBD2	TRBJ2-7	CASRSDSGRAYEQYF	TGTGCCAGCAGGTCGGATAGCGGGCGAGCCTACGAGCAGTACTTC
13	many	TRBV30	-	TRBJ1-6	CAWSSRFNSPLHF	TGTGCCTGGAGTAGCAGGTTCAATTCACCCCTCCACTTT
14	many	TRBV7-2	-	TRBJ2-5	CASSSGGFLRPIYF	TGTGCCAGCAGCTCCGGGGGCTTCCTCCGTCCGATATACTTC
12	-	TRBV6-5	-	TRBJ2-1	CASSYSMGEQFF	TGTGCCAGCAGTTACTCAATGGGTGAGCAGTTCTTC
13	-	TRBV7-9	TRBD2	TRBJ2-1	CASSFGLANEQFF	TGTGCCAGCAGCTTCGGACTAGCCAATGAGCAGTTCTTC
17	many	TRBV5-1	-	TRBJ2-2	CASTPLDRHAGTGELFF	TGCGCCAGCACCCCCCTAGACCGACACGCGGGCACCGGGGAGCTGTTTTTT
13	few	TRBV30	-	TRBJ1-5	CATSGTHGEPQHF	TGTGCCACCTCCGGGACTCACGGGGAGCCCCAGCATTTT
15	many	TRBV5-1	-	TRBJ2-3	CASSTRAGGTDTQYF	TGCGCCAGCAGCACGAGAGCAGGGGGCACAGATACGCAGTATTTT
15	few	TRBV5-5	-	TRBJ1-5	CASSSRLYSNQPQHF	TGTGCCAGCAGCTCGCGACTGTATAGCAATCAGCCCCAGCATTTT
13	few	TRBV5-4	-	TRBJ2-7	CASSLDGAYEQYF	TGTGCCAGCAGCTTGGATGGGGCCTACGAGCAGTACTTC
13	many	TRBV10-3	TRBD1	TRBJ1-1	CAISFGQGTEAFF	TGTGCCATCAGTTTTGGACAGGGGACTGAAGCTTTCTTT
15	-	TRBV6-1	-	TRBJ2-2	CASSRRDDWPGELFF	TGTGCCAGCAGCCGCCGGGACGATTGGCCCGGGGAGCTGTTTTTT
14	many	TRBV7-9	-	TRBJ2-5	CASSLGGGAETQYF	TGTGCCAGCAGCTTAGGCGGGGGCGCAGAGACCCAGTACTTC
10	many	TRBV20-1	-	TRBJ2-1	CSATVSEQFF	TGCAGTGCTACAGTTTCTGAGCAGTTCTTC
15	few	TRBV7-9	TRBD1	TRBJ1-6	CASSARTGVNSPLHF	TGTGCCAGCAGCGCCCGGACAGGGGTCAATTCACCCCTCCACTTT